A single sample gave rise to the 19 T cell receptor beta chains below, sequenced in a study of CD8+ T cells in alopecia areata. cDNA prepared by RNA extraction and subsequent reverse transcription served as the template for sequencing. Measured with immunoSEQ multiplex PCR; TCRdb has only the in-frame clones, and not every one. There are about 120,000 clones in the sample; 30% to 40% occur only once, and over 3% lies in the top ten. Material for sequencing was CD4+ T cells sorted from blood. These receptors all come from a human donor with alopecia areata.

The gene calls are TRBV29-1 and TRBJ1-2; the match to TRBD1 covers 11 bases. Germline V lookup: CDR1 SQVTM, CDR2 ANQGSEA. With 4 bases clipped from V and 3 bases from J, the junction kept 7 bases outside the gene matches. The CDR3 spans 15 residues. CDR3 bases: TGCAGCGTTGGCCCCAGGACAGGGGGCTACTATGGCTACACCTTC. Translation: CSVGPRTGGYYGYTF.

As concerns this clone: This specimen includes other DNA sequences encoding the same CDR3. The rearrangement uses TRBV30 and TRBJ2-2, with D possibly TRBD2 on 5 matching bases. CDR1 GTSNPN and CDR2 SVGIG come from the germline V gene (reference sequence). The CDR3 runs 13 residues. V lost 2 bases, J lost 5 bases, and 9 bases lay in between. CDR3 sequence (DNA): TGTGCCTGGAGTCCCGGAGGAACCGGGGAGCTGTTTTTT. It codes for CAWSPGGTGELFF.

The rearrangement joins TRBV11-2 to TRBJ2-6; TRBD1 matches at 8 bases. Per germline, CDR1 SGHAT and CDR2 FQNNGV. This CDR3 is built from 16 residues. V gave up 4 bases and J gave up 2 bases; unmatched junction bases: 4. CDR3 sequence (DNA): TGTGCCAGCAGCTCCCAACAGGGGGCTGGGGCCAACGTCCTGACTTTC. Its translation is CASSSQQGAGANVLTF.

The chain's CDR3 is CSIRPIETQYF. Written as DNA, the CDR3 is TGCAGCATTCGACCGATAGAGACCCAGTACTTC. This sequence joins TRBV20-1 and TRBJ2-5; D uncertain. The CDR3 is 11 residues long. Germline assignment: CDR1 DFQATT and CDR2 SNEGSKA (reference sequence).

This clone was seen a few times. The gene calls are TRBV29-1 and TRBJ2-7; 7 bases fit TRBD2. The J segment lost 6 bases and the V segment lost 7 bases, leaving 15 bases of the junction unmatched. Germline V lookup: CDR1 SQVTM, CDR2 ANQGSEA. CDR3 length equals 14 residues. The CDR3: CSASGGYPSAEQYF. The CDR3 DNA reads as TGCAGCGCCTCCGGGGGGTATCCTTCGGCCGAGCAGTACTTC.

The chain carries TRBV28 and TRBJ1-1; TRBD1 agrees at 8 bases. The V gene end was trimmed by 2 bases and the J gene end by 3 bases; junction bases not matched to a gene: 5. The CDR3 sequence is 15 residues long. In germline, CDR1 is MDHEN, CDR2 SYDVKM. In nucleotides, the CDR3 is TGTGCCAGCAGTTTAAGGACAGGGTTTGACACTGAAGCTTTCTTT. Translated: CASSLRTGFDTEAFF.

The gene calls are TRBV5-4 and TRBJ1-2, with 7 bases fitting TRBD1. CDR1 is SGHNT, CDR2 YYREEE, per germline (reference sequence). This CDR3 spans 13 amino acids. The V gene end was trimmed by 4 bases and the J gene end by 2 bases; junction bases not matched to a gene: 2. The CDR3, as DNA: TGTGCCAGCAGCCAGGGACAGAACTATGGCTACACCTTC. Its protein product is CASSQGQNYGYTF.

This clone was observed a single time. The chain joins TRBV7-2 to TRBJ2-5; D may be TRBD1 (5 bases). Germline CDR1 reads SGHTA; CDR2 reads FQGNSA. The CDR3 has 15 residues. V dropped 1 base and J dropped 4 bases, with 13 bases sitting between them. CDR3 sequence reads: CASSLVVVQGETQYF. Written as DNA, the CDR3 is TGTGCCAGCAGCTTAGTCGTGGTGCAGGGAGAGACCCAGTACTTC.

The V gene is TRBV29-1, the J gene TRBJ2-6; perhaps TRBD2 as D (6 bases). Germline CDR1 reads SQVTM; CDR2 reads ANQGSEA. The V gene lost 4 bases and the J gene lost 0 bases, with 16 bases spanning the gap. This CDR3 spans 17 amino acids. This CDR3 reads CSVGLGLSPSGANVLTF. CDR3 in DNA: TGCAGCGTTGGGCTGGGACTTTCCCCCTCTGGGGCCAACGTCCTGACTTTC.

The CDR3 sequence: CASSQTGQVDYEQYF. The CDR3 region has the DNA TGTGCCAGCAGCCAGACTGGGCAGGTGGACTACGAGCAGTACTTC. The gene calls are TRBV5-4 and TRBJ2-7; the D is unclear. V lost 4 bases and J 3 bases, leaving 17 bases between the germline ends. Germline CDR1 and CDR2: SGHNT and YYREEE (reference sequence). This CDR3 is built from 15 residues. Complete variable domain (other parts from reference TRBV5-4 and TRBJ2-7): ETGVTQSPTHLIKTRGQQVTLRCSSQSGHNTVSWYQQALGQGPQFIFQYYREEENGRGNFPPRFSGLQFPNYSSELNVNALELDDSALYLCASSQTGQVDYEQYFGPGTRLTVT.

This clone has more than one count but fewer than ten. The CDR3 region has the DNA TGTGCCAGTAGTAGTCGGACAGGCAACTCCTACGAGCAGTACTTC. Its protein product is CASSSRTGNSYEQYF. The chain combines TRBV19 with TRBJ2-7; 7 nucleotides align to TRBD1. V shed 4 bases and J 0 bases; nucleotides not matched to a gene: 6. The CDR3 is 15 residues long. Germline lookup yields CDR1 LNHDA and CDR2 SQIVND (reference sequence). Full variable domain (remainder filled in from reference TRBV19 and TRBJ2-7): DGGITQSPKYLFRKEGQNVTLSCEQNLNHDAMYWYRQDPGQGLRLIYYSQIVNDFQKGDIAEGYSVSREKKESFPLTVTSAQKNPTAFYLCASSSRTGNSYEQYFGPGTRLTVT.

The V gene is TRBV29-1, the J gene TRBJ2-1, with D perhaps TRBD1 or TRBD2 (5 bases each). This CDR3 is built from 13 residues. The germline V and J ends were trimmed by 6 bases and 4 bases, with 13 bases remaining between them. Germline CDR1 is SQVTM and CDR2 is ANQGSEA. As DNA, the CDR3 is TGCAGCGTCCGGGACCACGGATACAATGAGCAGTTCTTC. Translation: CSVRDHGYNEQFF.

The chain couples TRBV11-2 to TRBJ2-5; either TRBD1 or TRBD2 may fit D (5 bases each). Germline V gene sequence: CDR1 SGHAT, CDR2 FQNNGV. The CDR3 runs to 15 residues. V lost 5 bases to trimming and J lost 3 bases, with 16 bases between them. CDR3 amino acids: CASSPTRDQKETQYF. DNA for the CDR3: TGTGCCAGCAGCCCGACCCGGGACCAGAAAGAGACCCAGTACTTC.

Only a few counts were recorded for this clone. The gene calls are TRBV29-1 and TRBJ1-5; perhaps TRBD1 as D (6 bases). V lost 2 bases to trimming and J lost 7 bases, with 12 bases between them. The CDR3 length is 13 residues. Per the germline V gene, CDR1 is SQVTM and CDR2 is ANQGSEA. CDR3 residues: CSVEQGLGQPQHF. In DNA, the CDR3 is TGCAGCGTTGAACAGGGGTTGGGGCAGCCCCAGCATTTT.

This sequence joins TRBV10-2 and TRBJ1-2; D gene uncertain. Germline values: CDR1 WSHSY, CDR2 SAAADI. CDR3 length equals 12 residues. V lost 2 bases and J lost 6, with 7 bases in between. DNA of the CDR3: TGCGCCAGCAGTGAGAGCCTGGATGGCTACACCTTC. Translated: CASSESLDGYTF.

The chain couples TRBV5-1 to TRBJ2-7, with TRBD2 identical over 8 bases. This CDR3 region has 14 residues. The junction had 7 bases not matched to a gene; V was cut back by 4 bases and J by 4 bases. Germline CDR1 SGHRS, CDR2 YFSETQ. The CDR3 sequence: CASSTGTRGYEQYF. DNA for the CDR3: TGCGCCAGCAGCACCGGGACTAGAGGATACGAGCAGTACTTC.

The chain joins TRBV29-1 to TRBJ2-1; D not certain. The CDR3 has 11 residues. V was trimmed by 4 bases and J by 3 bases, leaving 4 bases between them. CDR1 and CDR2 from the germline V gene are SQVTM and ANQGSEA. The CDR3 spells CSVVSYNEQFF. The DNA of the CDR3 is TGCAGCGTTGTCAGCTACAATGAGCAGTTCTTC.

The chain couples TRBV5-1 to TRBJ2-7; 7 nucleotides align to TRBD1. The germline CDR1 and CDR2 sequences are SGHRS and YFSETQ. The CDR3 is 15 amino acids. Trimming took 2 bases from V and 3 from J; bases not matched to a gene: 8. Here the CDR3 reads CASSLTGDRLYEQYF. The CDR3 nucleotides read TGCGCCAGCAGCTTAACAGGGGATCGGCTCTACGAGCAGTACTTC.

The chain joins TRBV15 to TRBJ2-3, with TRBD2 matching 11 bases. Trimming removed 5 bases from V and 2 bases from J; junction bases left unmatched: 12. CDR1 and CDR2 from the germline V gene are LNHNV and YYDKDF (reference sequence). The CDR3 runs 18 residues. DNA for the CDR3: TGTGCCACCAGCGGGGGCCTCAGACTAGCGGGGTACACAGATACGCAGTATTTT. This encodes CATSGGLRLAGYTDTQYF.